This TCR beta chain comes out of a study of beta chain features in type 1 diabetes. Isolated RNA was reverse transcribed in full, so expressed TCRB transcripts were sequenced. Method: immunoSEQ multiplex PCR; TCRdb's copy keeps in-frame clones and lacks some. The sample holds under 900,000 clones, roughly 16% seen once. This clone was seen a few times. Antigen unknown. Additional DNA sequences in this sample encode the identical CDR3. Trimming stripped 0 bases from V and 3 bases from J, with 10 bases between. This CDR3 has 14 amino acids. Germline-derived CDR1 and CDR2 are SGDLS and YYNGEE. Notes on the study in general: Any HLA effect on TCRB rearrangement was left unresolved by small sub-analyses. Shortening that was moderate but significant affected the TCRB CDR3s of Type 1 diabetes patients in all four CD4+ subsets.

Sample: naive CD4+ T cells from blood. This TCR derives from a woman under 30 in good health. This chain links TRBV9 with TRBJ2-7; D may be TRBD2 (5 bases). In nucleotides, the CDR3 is TGTGCCAGCAGCGTAGAAGGGAGAAGCTACGAGCAGTACTTC. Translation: CASSVEGRSYEQYF.